The rows below give T cell receptor beta chains drawn from one sample of a study of naive and memory T cell subsets. TCRdb re-derived calls from the UMI-ligation and nested PCR reads in MiXCR, one entry per CDR3 protein. The sample contains 75,000 to 85,000 distinct CDR3 sequences, over 10% of which appear only once. The sequenced material came from central memory CD4+ T cells from blood. All receptors derive from a human donor in good health. CDR3s include the opening cysteine and the closing phenylalanine or tryptophan. The D gene is left open where the match is weak. Expanded clones get a size class; other rows say once, few or many, or leave the size out.

clone_size	j_call	d_call	v_call	cdr3_aa	cdr3_nt
few	TRBJ1-1	TRBD1	TRBV5-1	CASSAWDRNTEAFF	TGCGCCAGCAGCGCATGGGACAGGAACACTGAAGCTTTCTTT
few	TRBJ2-1	TRBD2	TRBV5-1	CATKDGIAGVGNEQFF	TGCGCCACCAAGGACGGGATAGCGGGAGTTGGGAATGAGCAGTTCTTC
.	TRBJ2-1	.	TRBV6-6	CASSLQTRYNEQFF	TGTGCCAGCAGTTTGCAGACACGCTACAATGAGCAGTTCTTC
few	TRBJ2-5	.	TRBV2	CASTYGASAGETQYF	TGTGCCAGCACCTACGGAGCCTCGGCAGGCGAGACCCAGTACTTC
few	TRBJ1-4	.	TRBV2	CASSVLGHEKLFF	TGTGCCAGCAGTGTGTTGGGGCATGAAAAACTGTTTTTT
many	TRBJ2-1	TRBD1	TRBV6-6	CASSLTGGPYNEQFF	TGTGCCAGCAGTTTGACAGGGGGTCCATACAATGAGCAGTTCTTC
.	TRBJ1-6	.	TRBV5-4	CASREDSLYNSPLHF	TGTGCCAGCAGGGAGGACAGCCTCTATAATTCACCCCTCCACTTT
few	TRBJ2-3	.	TRBV28	CASSFDRETLSDTQYF	TGTGCCAGCAGTTTTGATAGGGAGACCCTATCAGATACGCAGTATTTT
.	TRBJ1-5	.	TRBV7-8	CASSLAVGARSPQHF	TGTGCCAGCAGCTTAGCAGTGGGGGCGCGATCGCCCCAGCATTTT
few	TRBJ1-6	.	TRBV10-3	CAISERSSYNSPLHF	TGTGCCATCAGTGAACGGAGCTCCTATAATTCACCCCTCCACTTT
few	TRBJ2-5	.	TRBV20-1	CSASNRAETQYF	TGCAGTGCTAGCAACAGGGCAGAGACCCAGTACTTC
.	TRBJ2-7	.	TRBV21-1	CASSKMLPDVDRSYEQYF	TGTGCCAGCAGCAAAATGCTACCGGATGTGGACCGCTCCTACGAGCAGTACTTC
few	TRBJ2-2	.	TRBV10-3	CAISFENTGELFF	TGTGCCATCAGTTTCGAGAACACCGGGGAGCTGTTTTTT
.	TRBJ1-5	TRBD1	TRBV6-1	CASGTGNNQPQHF	TGTGCCAGCGGGACAGGGAACAATCAGCCCCAGCATTTT
.	TRBJ1-1	.	TRBV11-2	CASSSELNTEAFF	TGTGCCAGCAGCTCAGAACTGAACACTGAAGCTTTCTTT
many	TRBJ2-3	TRBD2	TRBV7-2	CASSRTSGRAGADTQYF	TGTGCCAGCAGCCGGACTAGCGGGAGGGCCGGCGCAGATACGCAGTATTTT
.	TRBJ1-3	.	TRBV20-1	CSAAPTAGNTIYF	TGCAGTGCGGCCCCTACCGCCGGAAACACCATATATTTT
few	TRBJ2-1	.	TRBV7-2	CASSQPSAYNEQFF	TGTGCCAGCAGCCAGCCTAGCGCCTACAATGAGCAGTTCTTC
few	TRBJ2-7	.	TRBV12-2	CASRLGIQGQNEQYF	TGTGCAAGTCGCTTAGGGATCCAGGGACAGAACGAGCAGTACTTC
few	TRBJ2-1	TRBD2	TRBV5-1	CASSTSSGGTYNEQFF	TGCGCCAGCAGCACCTCTAGCGGAGGGACCTACAATGAGCAGTTCTTC
.	TRBJ2-1	.	TRBV11-2	CASSPPDYLPGEQFF	TGTGCCAGCAGCCCCCCGGACTACCTTCCCGGTGAGCAGTTCTTC
few	TRBJ1-2	TRBD1	TRBV29-1	CSVLTGSGGYTF	TGCAGCGTCCTGACAGGGTCGGGTGGCTACACCTTC
.	TRBJ2-6	.	TRBV7-2	CASSLKATSSGANVLTF	TGTGCCAGCAGCTTGAAGGCGACATCCTCTGGGGCCAACGTCCTGACTTTC
.	TRBJ2-7	.	TRBV14	CASSQAVGGEQYF	TGTGCCAGCAGCCAAGCGGTGGGGGGCGAGCAGTACTTC
few	TRBJ2-1	TRBD1	TRBV6-1	CASRPGQVFIEFGFF	TGTGCCAGCAGACCGGGACAGGTTTTTATAGAGTTCGGGTTCTTC
.	TRBJ1-5	.	TRBV5-1	CASSLVRGIGQPQHF	TGCGCCAGCAGCTTGGTCCGGGGGATAGGGCAGCCCCAGCATTTT
.	TRBJ2-5	.	TRBV30	CAWSVSETQYF	TGTGCCTGGAGTGTGTCTGAGACCCAGTACTTC
.	TRBJ2-6	.	TRBV9	CASSVEPGHTGANVLTF	TGTGCCAGCAGCGTGGAGCCAGGCCACACTGGGGCCAACGTCCTGACTTTC
.	TRBJ2-7	.	TRBV27	CASSLEGLGPYEQYF	TGTGCCAGCAGTTTGGAGGGTCTGGGCCCCTACGAGCAGTACTTC
medium-sized	TRBJ2-1	.	TRBV7-3	CASSLSPGTANEQFF	TGTGCCAGCAGCTTATCTCCGGGAACTGCAAATGAGCAGTTCTTC
.	TRBJ2-1	.	TRBV11-2	CASSLDRREWSYNEQFF	TGTGCCAGCAGCTTAGATCGCCGGGAGTGGTCCTACAATGAGCAGTTCTTC
few	TRBJ2-1	TRBD1	TRBV7-3	CASSLWGTGGDEQFF	TGTGCCAGCAGCTTATGGGGGACAGGGGGAGATGAGCAGTTCTTC